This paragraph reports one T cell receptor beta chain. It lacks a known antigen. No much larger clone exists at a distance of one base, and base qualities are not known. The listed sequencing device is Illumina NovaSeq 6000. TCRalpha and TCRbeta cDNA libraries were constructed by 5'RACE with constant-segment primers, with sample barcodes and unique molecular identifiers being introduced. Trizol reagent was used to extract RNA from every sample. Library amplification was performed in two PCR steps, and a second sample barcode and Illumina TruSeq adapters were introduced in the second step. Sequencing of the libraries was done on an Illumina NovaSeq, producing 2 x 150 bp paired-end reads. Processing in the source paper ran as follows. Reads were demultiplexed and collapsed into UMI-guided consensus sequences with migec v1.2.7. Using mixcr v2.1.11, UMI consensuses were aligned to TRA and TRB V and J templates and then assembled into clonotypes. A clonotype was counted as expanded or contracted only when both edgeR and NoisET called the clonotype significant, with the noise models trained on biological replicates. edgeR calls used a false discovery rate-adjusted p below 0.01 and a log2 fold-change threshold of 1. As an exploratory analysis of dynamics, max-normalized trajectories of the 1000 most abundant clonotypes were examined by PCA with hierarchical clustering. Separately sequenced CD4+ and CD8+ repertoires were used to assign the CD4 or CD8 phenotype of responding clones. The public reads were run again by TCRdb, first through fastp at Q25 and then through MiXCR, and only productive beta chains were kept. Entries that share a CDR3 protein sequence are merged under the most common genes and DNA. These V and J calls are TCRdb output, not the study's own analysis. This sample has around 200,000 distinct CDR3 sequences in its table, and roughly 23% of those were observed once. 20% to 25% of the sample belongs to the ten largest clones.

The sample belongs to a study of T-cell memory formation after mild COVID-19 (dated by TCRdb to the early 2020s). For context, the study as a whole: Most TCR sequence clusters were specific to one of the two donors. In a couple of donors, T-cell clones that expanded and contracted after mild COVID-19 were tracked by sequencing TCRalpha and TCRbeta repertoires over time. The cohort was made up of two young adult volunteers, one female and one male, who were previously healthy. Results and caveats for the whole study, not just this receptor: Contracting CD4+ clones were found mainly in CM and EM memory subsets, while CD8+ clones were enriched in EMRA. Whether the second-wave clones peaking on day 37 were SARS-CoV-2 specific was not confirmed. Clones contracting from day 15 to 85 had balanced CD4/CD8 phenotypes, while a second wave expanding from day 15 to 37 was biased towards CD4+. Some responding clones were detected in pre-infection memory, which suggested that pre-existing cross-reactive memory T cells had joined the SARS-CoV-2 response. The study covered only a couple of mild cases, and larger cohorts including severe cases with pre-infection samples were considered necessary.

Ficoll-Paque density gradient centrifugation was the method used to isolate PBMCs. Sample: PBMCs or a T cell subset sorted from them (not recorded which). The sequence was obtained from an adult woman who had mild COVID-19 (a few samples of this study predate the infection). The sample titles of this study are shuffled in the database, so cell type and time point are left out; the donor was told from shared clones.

For the CDR3, the sequence is CASSQQDRAFDYGYTF. The sequenced DNA is TGTGCCAGCAGCCAACAAGACAGGGCCTTCGACTATGGCTACACCTTC. The sequence joins TRBV4-2 to TRBJ1-2; 7 bases in between match TRBD1. The CDR3 runs 16 residues from the cysteine to the phenylalanine. Only CDR3 DNA is held: 48 bases, read in frame from base 1. Trimming removed 2 bases from V and 3 bases from J; the gene matches leave 9 bases unexplained. The germline V gene supplies CDR1 LGHNA and CDR2 YNFKEQ.